This TCR beta chain was observed in a study of T cell responses to AZD1222 COVID-19 vaccine. The wider study: Timing groups of about 4 and about 12 weeks for second doses were pooled.

Profiling relied on immunoSEQ multiplex PCR, and the TCRdb table lists in-frame clones only, not all of them. The sample lists about 61,000 clones; roughly 90% were seen once. Study observations and caveats: Baseline seropositivity occurred in only six AZD1222 recipients. Scientists sampled the repertoires only once the peak T cell response had passed. Spike-specific TCRs gained breadth and depth after people received two AZD1222 doses.

Of note for this clone: No antigen is known for it.

The junction had 12 bases not matched to a gene; V was cut back by 1 base and J by 4 bases. Germline CDR1 SGHTA, CDR2 FQGNSA. This CDR3 region has 17 residues. The genes are TRBV7-2 and TRBJ1-2, with TRBD1 matching 7 bases. Specimen: peripheral blood, collected on day 0 of AZD1222 vaccination. The sequence was obtained from an adult in good health. The chain's CDR3 is CASSLGGTGQNLYGYTF. The CDR3 DNA sequence: TGTGCCAGCAGCTTAGGGGGTACGGGACAGAACCTCTATGGCTACACCTTC.